The rows below give T cell receptor beta chains drawn from one sample of a study of CD8+ T cells in alopecia areata. Sequencing was performed with immunoSEQ multiplex PCR; in TCRdb, only in-frame clones are kept and a portion is missing. The sample contains 140,000 or so clones, approximately 65% of which appear only once. Sequencing was done on a sample of CD8+ T cells sorted from blood. These receptors came from a human donor in good health. The CDR3 runs from the conserved cysteine through the conserved F or W. Each record gives: V gene, J gene, clone size, D gene, CDR3 protein, CDR3 DNA. D genes are given only for firm matches. Clone size is shown for a subset of rows, as once, few, many or a class of expanded clone.

TRBV25-1,TRBJ2-3,.,TRBD1,CASKQGGTDTQYF,TGTGCCAGCAAACAGGGGGGCACAGATACGCAGTATTTT
TRBV4-1,TRBJ2-3,few,.,CASSQENTDTQYF,TGCGCCAGCAGCCAAGAGAACACAGATACGCAGTATTTT
TRBV18,TRBJ2-5,.,.,CASSVNPYGSQETQYF,TGTGCCAGCTCTGTGAACCCGTATGGGTCTCAAGAGACCCAGTACTTC
TRBV29-1,TRBJ1-1,.,.,CSVETGTNTEAFF,TGCAGCGTTGAAACTGGGACAAACACTGAAGCTTTCTTT
TRBV7-9,TRBJ2-3,.,TRBD2,CASSDNLLAGASTDTQYF,TGTGCCAGCAGCGACAACCTTCTAGCGGGGGCCAGCACAGATACGCAGTATTTT
TRBV6-5,TRBJ1-1,.,TRBD1,CATRGGADTEAFF,TGTGCCACCCGAGGGGGCGCAGACACTGAAGCTTTCTTT
TRBV5-6,TRBJ1-1,once,.,CASSLVRENTEAFF,TGTGCCAGCAGCTTGGTTCGGGAGAACACTGAAGCTTTCTTT
TRBV5-1,TRBJ2-7,.,.,CASSLEFRSSDEQYF,TGCGCCAGCAGCTTGGAGTTTAGGTCTAGCGACGAGCAGTACTTC
TRBV4-1,TRBJ2-3,.,TRBD1,CASSHSLQGARDTQYF,TGCGCCAGCAGCCATTCGCTGCAGGGGGCAAGGGATACGCAGTATTTT
TRBV20-1,TRBJ2-1,few,.,CSARRRWQFF,TGCAGTGCTAGAAGGAGGTGGCAGTTCTTC
TRBV4-1,TRBJ2-2,.,.,CASSPAATGELFF,TGCGCCAGCAGCCCCGCTGCCACCGGGGAGCTGTTTTTT
TRBV29-1,TRBJ2-7,.,.,CSVRAGTGTREQYF,TGCAGCGTCCGCGCAGGAACAGGGACTCGGGAGCAGTACTTC
TRBV29-1,TRBJ2-1,few,TRBD1,CSATTGTGERDEQFF,TGCAGCGCCACCACTGGGACAGGGGAAAGGGATGAGCAGTTCTTC
TRBV29-1,TRBJ1-1,.,.,CSALDNLAFF,TGCAGCGCTTTAGACAATTTAGCTTTCTTT
TRBV2,TRBJ1-1,.,.,CASSEIGGNTEAFF,TGTGCCAGCAGTGAAATCGGGGGGAACACTGAAGCTTTCTTT
TRBV29-1,TRBJ2-7,once,.,CSVGGASPTGSYEQYF,TGCAGCGTTGGAGGCGCCTCGCCGACTGGCTCCTACGAGCAGTACTTC
TRBV7-9,TRBJ1-4,.,.,CASRKGGTGLTTNEKLFF,TGTGCCAGCAGGAAAGGGGGAACAGGACTTACAACTAATGAAAAACTGTTTTTT
TRBV7-9,TRBJ2-1,.,TRBD2,CASSKVGGPYNEQFF,TGTGCCAGCAGCAAGGTGGGAGGGCCCTACAATGAGCAGTTCTTC
TRBV13,TRBJ2-1,few,TRBD2,CASSFRTNGPGLAGGISYNEQFF,TGTGCCAGCAGCTTTAGGACAAATGGGCCGGGACTAGCGGGAGGGATCTCCTACAATGAGCAGTTCTTC
TRBV4-1,TRBJ2-7,.,TRBD1,CASSQGQGWNEQYF,TGCGCCAGCAGCCAAGGACAGGGATGGAACGAGCAGTACTTC
TRBV29-1,TRBJ1-2,few,TRBD1,CSVADRGVGGYTF,TGCAGCGTTGCCGACAGGGGTGTAGGTGGCTACACCTTC
TRBV5-6,TRBJ1-2,once,TRBD1,CASSLGTGNYGYTF,TGTGCCAGCAGCTTGGGGACAGGGAACTATGGCTACACCTTC
TRBV29-1,TRBJ2-7,.,TRBD2,CSVGGGRSSYEQYF,TGCAGCGTTGGGGGCGGGAGGAGCTCCTACGAGCAGTACTTC
TRBV5-4,TRBJ2-1,.,.,CASSSGQSNEQFF,TGTGCCAGCAGCTCCGGACAGAGCAATGAGCAGTTCTTC
TRBV27,TRBJ1-5,.,TRBD1,CASSYRGGQPQHF,TGTGCCAGCAGTTACAGGGGAGGTCAGCCCCAGCATTTT
TRBV30,TRBJ2-3,.,TRBD2,CAWSVLTGGRRQIDTQYF,TGTGCCTGGAGTGTACTGACCGGCGGGAGGCGCCAAATAGATACGCAGTATTTT
TRBV28,TRBJ2-1,.,TRBD2,CASSPTSAEQFF,TGTGCCAGCAGTCCCACTAGCGCTGAGCAGTTCTTC
TRBV7-2,TRBJ1-3,.,.,CASSLGLTSLYSGNTIYF,TGTGCCAGCAGCTTAGGACTGACTTCGCTCTACTCTGGAAACACCATATATTTT
TRBV6-5,TRBJ1-5,.,.,CASKDTFSGWPQHF,TGTGCCAGCAAAGATACTTTTAGCGGGTGGCCCCAGCATTTT
TRBV7-6,TRBJ2-1,.,TRBD2,CASSSLIGEREDNEQFF,TGTGCCAGCAGCTCACTAATAGGGGAGCGGGAAGACAATGAGCAGTTCTTC
TRBV2,TRBJ1-5,once,.,CASSEWTESWGPQHF,TGTGCCAGCAGTGAATGGACAGAGTCGTGGGGGCCCCAGCATTTT
TRBV15,TRBJ2-5,once,TRBD2,CATGLAGVGGSETQYF,TGTGCCACGGGACTAGCGGGTGTTGGGGGATCGGAGACCCAGTACTTC
TRBV30,TRBJ2-6,.,.,CAWSFGTGANVLTF,TGTGCCTGGAGTTTTGGGACCGGGGCCAACGTCCTGACTTTC
TRBV2,TRBJ2-6,few,.,CASPWPVGANVLTF,TGTGCCAGCCCGTGGCCAGTTGGGGCCAACGTCCTGACTTTC
TRBV7-9,TRBJ2-4,few,.,CASSFGGSNIQYF,TGTGCCAGCAGCTTTGGGGGAAGCAACATTCAGTACTTC
TRBV29-1,TRBJ2-1,.,TRBD2,CSVEEQLSGIIDEQFF,TGCAGCGTTGAAGAGCAACTTAGCGGGATTATAGATGAGCAGTTCTTC
TRBV29-1,TRBJ2-5,few,TRBD1,CSDPGDRVWEETQYF,TGCAGCGACCCAGGGGACAGGGTTTGGGAAGAGACCCAGTACTTC
TRBV25-1,TRBJ2-1,.,.,CASSESANEQFF,TGTGCCAGCAGTGAATCAGCCAATGAGCAGTTCTTC
TRBV25-1,TRBJ2-7,.,TRBD1,CASSDPGGYEQYF,TGTGCCAGCAGTGATCCAGGGGGCTACGAGCAGTACTTC
TRBV28,TRBJ2-3,.,.,CANSPGHGTDTQYF,TGTGCCAACTCACCGGGGCACGGCACAGATACGCAGTATTTT
TRBV4-1,TRBJ1-1,few,.,CASSQAAGGHRAFF,TGCGCCAGCAGCCAAGCTGCGGGGGGACATAGAGCTTTCTTT
TRBV9,TRBJ2-6,.,.,CASSVFRPRKDGSGANVLTF,TGTGCCAGCAGCGTTTTCCGCCCGCGGAAGGACGGCTCTGGGGCCAACGTCCTGACTTTC
TRBV15,TRBJ2-2,few,.,CATSRAAGELFF,TGTGCCACCAGCAGAGCGGCAGGGGAGCTGTTTTTT
TRBV4-1,TRBJ2-5,few,.,CASSPSTPETQYF,TGCGCCAGCAGCCCCTCCACTCCGGAGACCCAGTACTTC
TRBV7-6,TRBJ1-1,.,.,CASSLDGIGGTEAFF,TGTGCCAGCAGCTTAGACGGAATAGGTGGCACTGAAGCTTTCTTT
TRBV6-5,TRBJ1-1,.,.,CASIPQGITEAFF,TGTGCCAGCATTCCGCAGGGAATCACTGAAGCTTTCTTT
TRBV5-1,TRBJ2-1,.,.,CASSLGIAGSSYNEQFF,TGCGCCAGCAGCTTGGGTATTGCAGGAAGCTCCTACAATGAGCAGTTCTTC
TRBV5-4,TRBJ2-7,.,.,CASSSARASYEQYF,TGTGCCAGCAGCTCGGCCAGGGCCTCCTACGAGCAGTACTTC
TRBV30,TRBJ2-1,.,.,CACEKRAVSYNEQFF,TGTGCCTGTGAGAAGCGAGCTGTCTCCTACAATGAGCAGTTCTTC
TRBV11-1,TRBJ2-5,.,TRBD2,CASSPGLAGGRSMETQYF,TGTGCCAGCAGCCCGGGACTAGCGGGAGGACGGAGTATGGAGACCCAGTACTTC
TRBV6-5,TRBJ2-7,.,.,CASSYSGTTNEQYF,TGTGCCAGCAGTTACTCAGGGACAACAAACGAGCAGTACTTC
TRBV7-3,TRBJ2-5,.,.,CASSLNPIETQYF,TGTGCCAGCAGCCTAAACCCGATAGAGACCCAGTACTTC
TRBV11-2,TRBJ2-7,.,.,CASSLVLRGELYEQYF,TGTGCCAGCAGCTTAGTACTCCGCGGGGAGCTCTACGAGCAGTACTTC
TRBV27,TRBJ2-3,.,.,CASSPDLPGSNTQYF,TGTGCCAGCAGCCCGGACTTACCGGGCTCGAATACGCAGTATTTT
TRBV29-1,TRBJ2-3,.,.,CSVVGRNTQYF,TGCAGCGTTGTTGGGAGGAATACGCAGTATTTT